This note documents a single T cell receptor (beta chain) sequence. Additional DNA sequences in this sample encode the identical CDR3. The junction had 4 bases not matched to a gene; V was cut back by 5 bases and J by 2 bases. In germline, CDR1 is MDHEN, CDR2 SYDVKM. This CDR3 contains 15 residues. This entry belongs to a study of blood T cell repertoires in COVID-19. Original analysis: Amplified reference gene primers provided the basis for estimating nucleated cell counts. TCRdb's copy holds only in-frame clones and misses some; the assay was immunoSEQ multiplex PCR. V and J calls and clone size follow that table, whereas D and trimming were derived from the DNA. Among roughly 240,000 clones listed, 86% were seen once.

V usage is TRBV28 and J usage is TRBJ2-2, with TRBD2 identical over 8 bases. The source is a woman aged 80 or older with COVID-19, enrolled during active disease. Sequencing used peripheral blood. The CDR3 DNA reads as TGTGCCAGCAGTAGCGGGGGAGCTAACACCGGGGAGCTGTTTTTT. Translated: CASSSGGANTGELFF.